The 3 T cell receptor beta chains reported below all come from one sample, sequenced in a study of T cells expressing NK-cell markers. Each CDR3 protein gets one entry in TCRdb, which reprocessed the 5' RACE reads and gives no DNA. The table lists about 300,000 distinct CDR3 sequences. Material: blood T cells: a sorted CD56 or NKG2C T cell subset, CD4+ or CD8+ T cells, or bulk PBMC T cells (not recorded which). The receptors here all came from a woman aged 18 to 75 in good health.

This chain links TRBV6-5 with TRBJ1-1. Germline values: CDR1 MNHEY, CDR2 SVGAGI. The length of the CDR3 is 14 residues. CDR3 loop: CASSYSPRNTEAFF.

This chain links TRBV6-5 with TRBJ1-1. The CDR3 sequence is 11 residues long. Germline CDR1 is MNHEY and CDR2 is SVGAGI. The CDR3 here is CASIGMAEAFF.

The rearrangement links TRBV2 to TRBJ2-1; TCRdb calls TRBD1, which cannot be checked without DNA. CDR1 is SNHLY, CDR2 FYNNEI, per germline. CDR3 length equals 15 residues. CDR3 sequence: CASRPSQGAYNEQFF.